What follows describes a single T cell receptor (beta chain). This clonotype was counted at least ten times. Its antigen remains unidentified. Per-base qualities were not stored, and no clone one base away is much larger. Library prep was done by multiplex PCR. Sequenced using an Illumina HiSeq 4000. To build TCR beta libraries, CDR3 regions were amplified by Arm-PCR using iRepertoire HTBI primers. Before sequencing, the PCR products went through gel purification. The study's own analysis went as follows. Gene usage analysis of CDR3 amino acid clonotypes used the 62 TRBV and some 15 TRBJ segments found across samples. Filtered high-quality paired reads were merged into contigs using COPE and FqMerger. BLAST was used to align contigs to IMGT TRBV, TRBD and TRBJ reference genes, with CDR3 defined following IMGT. Any clonotype with a frequency above 0.1% was classified as a highly expanded clone. Shannon entropy was used to measure repertoire diversity, and the Gini coefficient was used to measure V-J evenness. A clonotype found in more than one individual was treated as public. TCRdb applied fastp at Q25 and MiXCR to the public reads, then kept only in-frame beta chains. Every CDR3 protein is listed once, alongside the most common genes and DNA of its rows. Here the V and J calls rest on TCRdb's processing, not on the authors' analysis. A total of about 470,000 distinct CDR3 sequences appear in this sample, about a fifth of them only once. The ten largest clones take up roughly 8% of the sample.

The sample's time point label is to be understood as: persistent/refractory GD, antithyroid drugs over 5 years with positive TRAb. For both TCR sequencing and RNA sequencing, RNA was extracted from PBMCs in TRIzol. The diagnosis of Graves' disease followed American Thyroid Association guidelines. Patients were recruited from an endocrinology department in Xi'an, China. Each patient gave about 8.1 milliliters of peripheral blood, collected in an EDTA anticoagulant tube. Ficoll Paque Plus density gradient separation was used to isolate PBMCs, and no further T cell sorting was done. RNA quality was checked with an Agilent 2100 Bioanalyzer and agarose gel, and concentration with a NanoDrop 2000. This sample was included in a study of regulatory T cells in long-lasting Graves disease (dated by TCRdb to about 2021). Concerning the study at large: Persistent Graves' disease was defined as persistently positive TSH receptor autoantibodies together with antithyroid drug treatment for over 5 years. Antithyroid drugs had been taken for 8.5 to 12 years on average by persistent Graves' disease patients in the clinical cohort. Persistent Graves' disease patients were compared with newly diagnosed Graves' disease patients by peripheral blood TCR sequencing and RNA sequencing. The study was registered as a clinical trial and conducted in China. A total of roughly 35 samples underwent TCR sequencing: some 13 from persistent and about 20 from newly diagnosed Graves' disease patients.

The paper as a whole reports these results and caveats: Preferential use of TRBV28, TRBJ1-2 and TRBJ2-5 was observed in persistent disease, whereas TRBV20-1 and TRBJ2-1 were favored in newly diagnosed disease. Only peripheral blood was studied, because thyroid tissue, the primary lesion, was inaccessible. Persistent patients shared more public clonotypes among themselves (around 2,500) than newly diagnosed patients did (about 1,000). The authors acknowledged the small sample size as a limitation that may reduce accuracy. Sequencing and analysis were limited to the TCR beta chain. Persistent Graves' disease patients showed lower TCR Shannon entropy and fewer highly expanded clones than newly diagnosed patients, suggesting clonal expansion.

The V end gives up 2 bases and the J end 9 bases, leaving 4 bases in the junction not matched to a gene. In the germline V gene (reference sequence), CDR1 corresponds to DFQATT and CDR2 to SNEGSKA. The CDR3 has 14 amino acids, counting the end cysteine and phenylalanine. The retained sequence is limited to the CDR3, 42 bases, with the frame set at the first base. The TCR sequence derives from a female donor with Graves disease. The input for sequencing was peripheral blood mononuclear cells (PBMCs), taken when the disease was refractory, from a patient treated with antithyroid drugs. The chain is made from TRBV20-1 and TRBJ1-6; the central 10 bases match TRBD1. The CDR3 amino acid sequence is: CSARPGQGISPLHF. The nucleotide sequence is TGCAGTGCTAGACCGGGACAGGGGATTTCACCCCTCCACTTT.